Following are 29 T cell receptor beta chains from one sample sequenced in a study of T cell repertoires in cytomegalovirus infection. For these TCRs, the target antigens are not known. In TCRdb, the reads were re-called with MiXCR into one record per CDR3 protein. Seen here are over 100,000 distinct CDR3 sequences, 10% observed once, and the top ten hold approximately 33%. Sequencing was done on a sample of PBMCs, sequenced either directly or after in vitro stimulation (not recorded which). Receptors were obtained from a human donor in good health (CMV status not recorded). Some clones in this sample may be carry-over from other donors' samples.

The chain links TRBV12-3 or TRBV12-4 to TRBJ1-2; D is unclear. Trimming stripped 0 bases from V and 4 bases from J, with 9 bases between. The length of the CDR3 is 14 residues. The DNA for the CDR3 is TGTGCCAGCAGTTTAGCGAGGGCGGGCTATGGCTACACCTTC. It translates to CASSLARAGYGYTF.

This clonotype was detected ten times or more. The chain joins TRBV19 to TRBJ2-3, with 8 bases that match TRBD2. CDR3 length: 16 amino acids. Germline values: CDR1 LNHDA, CDR2 SQIVND (reference sequence). The trim removed 3 bases at V and 5 bases at J, leaving 10 bases unmatched. This chain's CDR3 is CASSISAGGGRDTQYF. The CDR3 DNA follows: TGTGCCAGTAGTATTTCTGCGGGAGGTGGCAGAGATACGCAGTATTTT.

Concerning this clonotype: Being one base from a much bigger clone, this may be a read error. This chain connects TRBV20-1 to TRBJ2-1, with D possibly being TRBD2 (5 bases). The length of the CDR3 is 13 residues. Trimming removed 4 bases at V and 6 bases at J, with 13 bases between. Germline V CDR1 and CDR2: DFQATT, SNEGSKA (reference sequence). CDR3 bases: TGCAGTGCTACTAGGCGGGCCACCAATGAGCAGTTCTTC. Its translation is CSATRRATNEQFF.

This clonotype was detected only a few times. The chain has TRBV4-1 and TRBJ1-1; D is possibly TRBD1 (5 bases). Looked up from germline, CDR1 is MGHRA and CDR2 is YSYEKL. This CDR3 has 15 residues. Between the trimmed V and J ends, which lost 4 bases and 1 base, there was a span of 13 bases. The CDR3 DNA reads as TGCGCCAGCAGCCTTTCCGGGGGGGGGAACACTGAAGCTTTCTTT. This codes for CASSLSGGGNTEAFF.

The chain uses TRBV28 and TRBJ2-7, with 10 bases aligning to TRBD2. Germline V gene data show CDR1 as MDHEN and CDR2 as SYDVKM. The CDR3 consists of 15 residues. V shed 5 bases, J shed 3 bases, and the junction held 7 bases outside the gene matches. The CDR3 DNA sequence: TGTGCCAGCAGTCCCGGACTAGCGGAGCTCTACGAGCAGTACTTC. Translation gives CASSPGLAELYEQYF. Drawing the rest from reference TRBV28 and TRBJ2-7, the complete variable domain is DVKVTQSSRYLVKRTGEKVFLECVQDMDHENMFWYRQDPGLGLRLIYFSYDVKMKEKGDIPEGYSVSREKKERFSLILESASTNQTSMYLCASSPGLAELYEQYFGPGTRLTVT.

This clonotype was counted ten times or more. The rearrangement uses TRBV5-4 and TRBJ2-1; TRBD2 matches at 11 bases. The CDR3 spans 15 residues. V gave up 5 bases and J gave up 3 bases; unmatched junction bases: 4. The germline gives CDR1 SGHNT, CDR2 YYREEE (reference sequence). The CDR3 spells CASRLGTSGYNEQFF. The CDR3 nucleotides read TGTGCCAGCAGGCTCGGGACTAGCGGCTACAATGAGCAGTTCTTC.

There are a few counts of this clonotype. The chain recombines TRBV7-8 with TRBJ2-7; a weak D match, TRBD2 (6 bases). Germline V gene lookup returns CDR1 SGHVS and CDR2 FQNEAQ. Trimming pared 1 base from V and 6 bases from J, leaving 10 bases between. The CDR3 spans 13 residues. The CDR3 region has the DNA TGTGCCAGCAGCTTAGACGGGGGAGCCGAGCAGTACGTC. This sequence encodes CASSLDGGAEQYV.

The table lists this clonotype with a few counts. The chain carries TRBV19 and TRBJ1-3; D remains ambiguous. The CDR3 is 14 amino acids. The V and J ends lost 5 bases and 2 bases respectively, with 10 bases between them. Germline V gene sequence: CDR1 LNHDA, CDR2 SQIVND (reference sequence). The CDR3 region has the DNA TGTGCCAGTAGTGCGGTCGGACCTGGAAACACCATATATTTT. This encodes CASSAVGPGNTIYF.

This clonotype has only a few counts. The chain recombines TRBV12-3 or TRBV12-4 with TRBJ2-5; D is perhaps TRBD2 (5 bases). The CDR3 length is 17 residues. Trimming stripped 5 bases from V and 4 bases from J, with 23 bases between. CDR3 bases: TGTGCCAGCAGTCCAAGCGGCCTCACCCTCAGAGGAGAGACCCAGTACTTC. Its protein product is CASSPSGLTLRGETQYF.

Ten or more counts support this clonotype. The rearrangement joins TRBV7-9 to TRBJ2-5; 7 nucleotides match TRBD2. The CDR3 runs 15 residues. Germline trimming cut 5 bases from V and 3 bases from J; bases unmatched to any gene: 9. Germline V CDR1 and CDR2: SEHNR, FQNEAQ (reference sequence). The DNA for the CDR3 is TGTGCCAGCAGCCCCCGGGGAGGGGAGAAAGAGACCCAGTACTTC. Protein product: CASSPRGGEKETQYF.

V usage is TRBV27 and J usage is TRBJ2-3; 8 positions agree with TRBD1. Germline-derived CDR1 and CDR2 are MNHEY and SMNVEV (reference sequence). This CDR3 is 15 amino acids long. V lost 2 bases, J lost 6 bases, and 7 bases stayed unmatched. CDR3 in DNA: TGTGCCAGCAGTTTACGGACAGGGCCCGAGGATACGCAGTATTTT. The encoded protein is CASSLRTGPEDTQYF.

This clonotype occurred a few times. The chain links TRBV6-5 to TRBJ2-2; no clear D. V shed 0 bases and J shed 4 bases, with 6 bases lying between them. CDR1 is MNHEY, CDR2 SVGAGI, per germline. This CDR3 has 14 residues. The CDR3 nucleotides are TGTGCCAGCAGTTACTCGAGAATCACCGGGGAGCTGTTTTTT. This codes for CASSYSRITGELFF.

This clonotype was seen ten or more times. The chain joins TRBV7-8 to TRBJ2-5; TRBD2 matches at 12 bases. The length of the CDR3 is 16 residues. CDR1 and CDR2 from the germline V gene are SGHVS and FQNEAQ. V dropped 5 bases and J dropped 5; count of bases not matched to a gene: 9. The CDR3 sequence: CASSARLAGALETQYF. The CDR3 DNA sequence: TGTGCCAGCAGCGCCCGACTAGCGGGAGCCCTGGAGACCCAGTACTTC.

This clonotype has only a few counts. The chain links TRBV6-1 to TRBJ2-3; D is unclear. V lost 3 bases and J lost 0, with 10 bases in between. CDR1 MNHNS and CDR2 SASEGT come from the germline V gene. CDR3 length equals 15 residues. This chain's CDR3 is CASSEAPASTDTQYF. Written as DNA, the CDR3 is TGTGCCAGCAGTGAGGCGCCAGCTAGCACAGATACGCAGTATTTT.

This CDR3 is CASSSATSGGNNEQFF. For the CDR3, the DNA is TGTGCCAGCAGTTCCGCCACTAGCGGGGGAAACAATGAGCAGTTCTTC. The chain joins TRBV27 to TRBJ2-1, with 11 positions matching TRBD2. CDR1 is MNHEY, CDR2 SMNVEV, per germline (reference sequence). The CDR3 sequence is 16 residues long. Trimming cost V 4 bases and J 5 bases; bases outside gene matches: 7.

This clonotype was found a few times. The rearrangement uses TRBV7-3 and TRBJ1-1; D gene unclear. The germline V gene encodes CDR1 SGHTA and CDR2 FQGTGA. The V and J ends lost 1 base and 2 bases respectively, with 5 bases between them. The length of the CDR3 is 13 residues. DNA for the CDR3: TGTGCCAGCAGCTTAATCACAAACACTGAAGCTTTCTTT. Protein product: CASSLITNTEAFF.

This clonotype was found many times. This sequence joins TRBV11-2 and TRBJ1-2; possibly TRBD1 for D (5 bases). CDR3 length: 17 amino acids. The V end lost 3 bases, the J end lost 3 bases, and 20 bases lay between the germline ends. Germline V gene data show CDR1 as SGHAT and CDR2 as FQNNGV. The CDR3 loop is CASSFSNDGGAYYGYTF. The CDR3 nucleotides read TGTGCCAGCAGCTTTTCAAATGACGGAGGGGCCTACTATGGCTACACCTTC. Together with reference TRBV11-2 and TRBJ1-2, the CDR3 gives the full variable domain: EAGVAQSPRYKIIEKRQSVAFWCNPISGHATLYWYQQILGQGPKLLIQFQNNGVVDDSQLPKDRFSAERLKGVDSTLKIQPAKLEDSAVYLCASSFSNDGGAYYGYTFGSGTRLTVV.

In its sample, this clonotype was seen many times. At one end, the junction sequence differs from germline, possibly due to a read error. The chain carries TRBV7-2 and TRBJ2-7; D gene ambiguous. Germline V gives CDR1 SGHTA, CDR2 FQGNSA. The CDR3 consists of 12 residues. The CDR3 sequence: CASSLDLADPNF. CDR3 coding DNA: TGTGCCAGCAGCTTAGATTTAGCAGATCCCAACTTC.

The genes are TRBV7-9 and TRBJ2-5, with a tentative D call TRBD1 (6 bases). Deletions cut 5 bases from V and 3 bases from J, with 10 bases between. The CDR3 is made up of 13 amino acids. Germline V gene sequence: CDR1 SEHNR, CDR2 FQNEAQ (reference sequence). CDR3 in amino acids: CASSLTGKETQYF. The DNA for the CDR3 is TGTGCCAGCAGCCTCACAGGGAAAGAGACCCAGTACTTC.

The sample holds many counts of this clonotype. The V call is TRBV7-2, the J call TRBJ1-2; 9 bases line up with TRBD1. Germline V lookup: CDR1 SGHTA, CDR2 FQGNSA. The CDR3 runs to 17 residues. Trimming at V came to 1 base and at J to 4 bases, leaving 10 bases not matched to a gene. The CDR3 protein is CASSLDPPRDRVYGYTF. The CDR3 DNA follows: TGTGCCAGCAGCTTAGACCCACCGCGGGACAGGGTCTATGGCTACACCTTC.

Only a few counts were recorded for this clonotype. The gene calls are TRBV28 and TRBJ1-2; 7 nucleotides align to TRBD1. Germline loops: CDR1 MDHEN, CDR2 SYDVKM. CDR3 size: 14 residues. Losses at the gene ends were 8 bases for V and 4 bases for J; bases not matched to a gene: 10. The CDR3 loop reads CASLQGYGGYGYTF. The CDR3 coding sequence is TGTGCCAGCTTACAGGGGTACGGCGGCTATGGCTACACCTTC.

Ten or more counts support this clonotype. The chain uses TRBV7-2 and TRBJ2-1; 13 nucleotides align to TRBD2. CDR3 length equals 18 residues. Germline V CDR1 and CDR2: SGHTA, FQGNSA. V was pared by 1 base and J by 2 bases, with 5 bases of the junction left unmatched. The CDR3 spells CASSLGLAGGGTYNEQFF. Written as DNA, the CDR3 is TGTGCCAGCAGCTTAGGACTAGCGGGAGGCGGTACCTACAATGAGCAGTTCTTC. The full variable domain, in which reference TRBV7-2 and TRBJ2-1 provide the parts outside the CDR3, is GAGVSQSPSNKVTEKGKDVELRCDPISGHTALYWYRQSLGQGLEFLIYFQGNSAPDKSGLPSDRFSAERTGGSVSTLTIQRTQQEDSAVYLCASSLGLAGGGTYNEQFFGPGTRLTVL.

The chain carries TRBV12-3 or TRBV12-4 and TRBJ1-1; 10 positions match TRBD1. The CDR3 spans 15 residues. Losses at the gene ends were 6 bases for V and 4 bases for J; bases not matched to a gene: 8. The CDR3 is CASRAGTGVGTEAFF. The CDR3 DNA reads TGTGCCAGCAGGGCCGGGACAGGGGTAGGCACTGAAGCTTTCTTT.

The sample holds many counts of this clonotype. V is TRBV7-9 and J is TRBJ1-4; D is unclear. This CDR3 spans 15 amino acids. CDR1 and CDR2 (germline): SEHNR, FQNEAQ (reference sequence). Deletions cut 4 bases from V and 7 bases from J, with 16 bases between. The CDR3 region is CASSSRAEQAEKLFF. CDR3 coding DNA: TGTGCCAGCAGCTCCCGGGCCGAGCAGGCTGAAAAACTGTTTTTT.

This CDR3 is CASSFGLSAAKNIQYF. CDR3 bases: TGTGCCAGCAGTTTTGGCCTGAGTGCGGCCAAAAACATTCAGTACTTC. J is TRBJ2-4 and V is TRBV12-3 or TRBV12-4; D unclear. V lost 3 bases and J 1 base, leaving 13 bases between the germline ends. The CDR3 contains 16 residues.

This clonotype was observed at least ten times. The V and J genes are TRBV7-9 and TRBJ2-1; TRBD2 matches at 9 bases. The length of the CDR3 is 15 residues. Germline CDR1 and CDR2: SEHNR and FQNEAQ (reference sequence). J was trimmed by 7 bases and V by 5 bases; bases with no gene match: 9. This chain's CDR3 is CASSPRVAGANEQFF. CDR3 in DNA: TGTGCCAGCAGCCCCCGGGTAGCGGGAGCAAATGAGCAGTTCTTC. Full variable domain (outside the CDR3, taken from reference TRBV7-9 and TRBJ2-1): DTGVSQNPRHKITKRGQNVTFRCDPISEHNRLYWYRQTLGQGPEFLTYFQNEAQLEKSRLLSDRFSAERPKGSFSTLEIQRTEQGDSAMYLCASSPRVAGANEQFFGPGTRLTVL.

This clonotype appeared many times. V and J are TRBV4-1 and TRBJ2-2, with D maybe TRBD2 (6 bases). CDR1 and CDR2 from the germline V gene are MGHRA and YSYEKL. Trimming took off 0 bases at V and 0 bases at J, with 11 bases between the two ends. The CDR3 has 17 amino acids. CDR3 DNA sequence: TGCGCCAGCAGCCAAGAACTTACTAGCTCGAACACCGGGGAGCTGTTTTTT. Translation gives CASSQELTSSNTGELFF.

The chain joins TRBV12-5 to TRBJ1-4; TRBD1 might be the D (6 bases). The V end lost 0 bases, the J end lost 5 bases, and 13 bases lay between the germline ends. The length of the CDR3 is 16 residues. Germline assignment: CDR1 LGHNT and CDR2 FRNRAP. DNA of the CDR3: TGTGCTAGTGGTTTGGTGGTGGGGACATTAAATGAAAAACTGTTTTTT. Its translation is CASGLVVGTLNEKLFF.

This clonotype was observed a few times. The rearrangement links TRBV6-1 to TRBJ1-5; D unresolved. V was clipped by 2 bases and J by 7 bases, with 9 bases between them. The CDR3 consists of 13 residues. Per the germline V gene, CDR1 is MNHNS and CDR2 is SASEGT. The CDR3 DNA follows: TGTGCCAGCAGTGAAAACGGAGGACAGCCCCAGCATTTT. Translated: CASSENGGQPQHF.